Following are 26 T cell receptor beta chains from one sample sequenced in a study of T cell responses to AZD1222 COVID-19 vaccine. TCRdb's table, derived via immunoSEQ multiplex PCR, lists solely in-frame clones and lacks some. The sample has 120,000 to 150,000 clones; around 89% are singletons. Here the sequenced sample was peripheral blood, taken on day 0 of AZD1222 vaccination. The origin of the receptors is an adult in good health.

This clone showed up just once. The chain has TRBV4-2 and TRBJ1-4; possibly TRBD1 for D (5 bases). The germline CDR1 and CDR2 sequences are LGHNA and YNFKEQ. The CDR3 consists of 13 residues. V lost 1 base and J 6 bases, leaving 6 bases between the germline ends. The CDR3 coding sequence is TGTGCCAGCAGCCAAGGGGGGGATGAAAAACTGTTTTTT. Its translation: CASSQGGDEKLFF.

This clone came up a few times. The chain links TRBV11-3 to TRBJ2-2; D is ambiguous. There are 15 residues in the CDR3. V dropped 0 bases and J dropped 2 bases, with 7 bases sitting between them. Germline assignment: CDR1 SGHNT and CDR2 YENEEA. The CDR3 DNA is TGTGCCAGCAGCTTAGAACGGCTTAACACCGGGGAGCTGTTTTTT. This sequence encodes CASSLERLNTGELFF.

The chain is built from TRBV27 and TRBJ2-7; the D gene is possibly TRBD1 (6 bases). CDR3 length equals 15 residues. Germline V gene lookup returns CDR1 MNHEY and CDR2 SMNVEV (reference sequence). The V end was cut by 3 bases, the J end by 7 bases, with 19 bases between. CDR3 nucleotide sequence: TGTGCCAGCAGTTTCACCGGACAGTATGGTGGGGAGCAGTACTTC. Its translation: CASSFTGQYGGEQYF.

This clone has only a few counts. The V and J genes are TRBV27 and TRBJ1-1; D may be TRBD1 (5 bases). The V end was cut by 6 bases, the J end by 5 bases, with 16 bases between. Germline assignment: CDR1 MNHEY and CDR2 SMNVEV (reference sequence). This CDR3 has 14 residues. CDR3 residues: CASRFAGTGTEAFF. The CDR3 DNA is TGTGCCAGCAGATTCGCAGGGACGGGTACTGAAGCTTTCTTT.

The chain links TRBV29-1 to TRBJ2-1; D is perhaps TRBD2 (7 bases). CDR1 is SQVTM, CDR2 ANQGSEA, per germline. With 7 bases removed from V and 6 bases from J, the gap between germline ends came to 19 bases. This CDR3 comprises 14 residues. CDR3 amino acids: CSGGGGLGVNEQFF. Written as DNA, the CDR3 is TGCAGCGGCGGGGGCGGGCTGGGAGTCAATGAGCAGTTCTTC.

The V call is TRBV28, the J call TRBJ1-5; D is perhaps TRBD1 (6 bases). The V gene's germline CDR1 is MDHEN and CDR2 SYDVKM. V was cut by 7 bases and J by 4 bases, with 17 bases left in between. This CDR3 region has 15 residues. The CDR3 is CASKGVRGSNQPQHF. In DNA form, the CDR3 reads TGTGCCAGCAAGGGGGTCCGGGGTTCGAATCAGCCCCAGCATTTT.

A word on this clone: The sample carries other DNA sequences with the same CDR3. The chain joins TRBV27 to TRBJ2-2; TRBD2 might be the D (6 bases). Germline CDR1 reads MNHEY; CDR2 reads SMNVEV (reference sequence). Deletions cut 5 bases from V and 2 bases from J, with 9 bases between. The CDR3 contains 14 residues. CDR3 nucleotides: TGTGCCAGCAGTCTCGGGACTAACACCGGGGAGCTGTTTTTT. It is translated as CASSLGTNTGELFF.

This chain joins TRBV2 and TRBJ2-5, with TRBD2 matching over 12 bases. CDR3 length equals 18 residues. Germline CDR1 SNHLY, CDR2 FYNNEI. V trimming: 0 bases; J trimming: 1 base; junction bases outside the gene matches: 6. CDR3 coding DNA: TGTGCCAGCAGTGAAGCGTCGTGGACTAGCGGGATCCAAGAGACCCAGTACTTC. This sequence encodes CASSEASWTSGIQETQYF.

V and J are TRBV6-5 and TRBJ1-6; D uncertain. Trimming left V 6 bases short and J 0 bases short, with 9 bases between. The CDR3 is made up of 15 amino acids. Looked up from germline, CDR1 is MNHEY and CDR2 is SVGAGI. In DNA form, the CDR3 reads TGTGCCAGCAGCTTACAGAGCTCCTATAATTCACCCCTCCACTTT. It codes for CASSLQSSYNSPLHF.

This chain connects TRBV9 to TRBJ1-2, with D uncertain. Per germline, CDR1 SGDLS and CDR2 YYNGEE. The CDR3 extends over 13 amino acids. V gave up 0 bases and J gave up 4 bases, with 7 bases separating them. CDR3 nucleotide sequence: TGTGCCAGCAGCGTAGTTGTGAGCTATGGCTACACCTTC. Translation: CASSVVVSYGYTF.

This chain connects TRBV7-3 to TRBJ2-3, with D perhaps TRBD1 (6 bases). The ends were cut back, 3 bases at V and 3 bases at J, with 13 bases in the middle. Looked up from germline, CDR1 is SGHTA and CDR2 is FQGTGA. The CDR3 totals 15 residues. CDR3 nucleotide sequence: TGTGCCAGCAGCTTTCAGACAGGAGGAACAGATACGCAGTATTTT. It specifies CASSFQTGGTDTQYF.

The chain combines TRBV15 with TRBJ1-1; D call uncertain. Looked up from germline, CDR1 is LNHNV and CDR2 is YYDKDF (reference sequence). The CDR3 runs 13 residues. The V and J ends lost 0 bases and 4 bases respectively, with 6 bases between them. The CDR3 reads CATSRDFTTEAFF. DNA for the CDR3: TGTGCCACCAGCAGAGATTTCACCACTGAAGCTTTCTTT.

The V gene is TRBV7-9, the J gene TRBJ2-1; the match to TRBD1 covers 8 bases. The CDR3 is made up of 16 amino acids. J lost 5 bases, V lost 1 base, and 7 bases had no gene match. Germline V gene lookup returns CDR1 SEHNR and CDR2 FQNEAQ (reference sequence). The DNA of the CDR3 is TGTGCCAGCAGCTTAGGTTTTGACAGGGGCAACAATGAGCAGTTCTTC. Its translation: CASSLGFDRGNNEQFF.

The chain employs TRBV6-2 or TRBV6-3 and TRBJ1-4, with a possible D match to TRBD1 (5 bases). The CDR3 spans 15 residues. The germline CDR1 and CDR2 sequences are MNHEY and SVGEGT. V shed 3 bases and J shed 3 bases, with 11 bases lying between them. The CDR3 nucleotides read TGTGCCAGCAGTTATTCGTCGGGGGCTAATGAAAAACTGTTTTTT. The encoded protein is CASSYSSGANEKLFF.

The V call is TRBV5-4, the J call TRBJ1-6; 7 bases fit TRBD1. V was clipped by 0 bases and J by 10 bases; unmatched bases: 10. Looked up from germline, CDR1 is SGHNT and CDR2 is YYREEE (reference sequence). This CDR3 has 16 residues. CDR3 coding DNA: TGTGCCAGCAGCTTGGTGGCAGGGGGAACGGGCTCACCCCTCCACTTT. Translated, it gives CASSLVAGGTGSPLHF.

J is TRBJ1-2 and V is TRBV28; D is unclear. The CDR3 totals 13 residues. Trimming took 6 bases from V and 5 from J, leaving 13 bases between them. Germline V gene data show CDR1 as MDHEN and CDR2 as SYDVKM. The CDR3 is CASRQIGVYGYTF. In DNA form, the CDR3 reads TGTGCCAGCAGGCAGATTGGGGTATATGGCTACACCTTC.

V and J are TRBV15 and TRBJ2-3, with TRBD1 identical over 7 bases. Trimming at V came to 0 bases and at J to 4 bases, leaving 7 bases not matched to a gene. The length of the CDR3 is 16 residues. Germline CDR1 is LNHNV and CDR2 is YYDKDF (reference sequence). For the CDR3, the DNA is TGTGCCACCAGCAGAGATCGACAGGGAACCCCAGATACGCAGTATTTT. This translates into CATSRDRQGTPDTQYF.

The V call is TRBV6-2 or TRBV6-3, the J call TRBJ2-5; tentative D call: TRBD1 (6 bases). CDR3 length equals 11 residues. The germline V gene has CDR1 MNHEY and CDR2 SVGEGT. Between the trimmed V and J ends, which lost 5 bases and 7 bases, there was a span of 8 bases. This CDR3 reads CASSLGATQYF. The CDR3 DNA reads as TGTGCCAGCAGTCTGGGGGCGACCCAGTACTTC.

The chain couples TRBV28 to TRBJ2-6, with D unclear. Trimming removed 5 bases at V and 2 bases at J, with 10 bases between. From germline, CDR1 is MDHEN and CDR2 SYDVKM. The CDR3 contains 15 residues. The CDR3 region is CASSNHPPGANVLTF. Written as DNA, the CDR3 is TGTGCCAGCAGTAACCATCCCCCTGGGGCCAACGTCCTGACTTTC.

The gene calls are TRBV11-3 and TRBJ2-5; D remains ambiguous. Germline V CDR1 and CDR2: SGHNT, YENEEA. This CDR3 is 11 amino acids long. Trimming removed 3 bases at V and 1 base at J, with 0 bases between. Here the CDR3 DNA reads TGTGCCAGCAGCTTCCAAGAGACCCAGTACTTC. This codes for CASSFQETQYF.

The chain has TRBV5-4 and TRBJ1-1; 7 bases are a match to TRBD1. V shed 3 bases, J shed 1 base, and the junction held 9 bases outside the gene matches. Germline CDR1 is SGHNT and CDR2 is YYREEE (reference sequence). The CDR3 is made up of 16 amino acids. The DNA of the CDR3 is TGTGCCAGCAGCTACCCTGCAGGGGGGCCGAACACTGAAGCTTTCTTT. It specifies CASSYPAGGPNTEAFF.

The J gene is TRBJ1-5, the V gene TRBV7-8; D gene uncertain. Deletions cut 1 base from V and 9 bases from J, with 16 bases between. The length of the CDR3 is 15 residues. Per germline, CDR1 SGHVS and CDR2 FQNEAQ. The CDR3 bases are TGTGCCAGCAGCTTAGGTACCACTACGGGGATGCCCCAGCATTTT. Encoded protein: CASSLGTTTGMPQHF.

The chain joins TRBV15 to TRBJ1-5; TRBD1 matches at 9 bases. From germline, CDR1 is LNHNV and CDR2 YYDKDF (reference sequence). After removal of 3 bases from V and 6 bases from J, the junction contained 9 bases not matched to a gene. The CDR3 is made up of 16 amino acids. CDR3 region: CATSSDIQGAGQPQHF. CDR3 sequence (DNA): TGTGCCACCAGCAGCGATATACAGGGGGCGGGTCAGCCCCAGCATTTT.

The V call is TRBV28, the J call TRBJ1-5; D is ambiguous. Germline lookup yields CDR1 MDHEN and CDR2 SYDVKM. Trimming cost V 6 bases and J 3 bases, with 9 bases left between them. The length of the CDR3 is 13 residues. CDR3 nucleotide sequence: TGTGCCAGCAGCGTCACCATCAATCAGCCCCAGCATTTT. Amino acids: CASSVTINQPQHF.

This chain connects TRBV5-4 to TRBJ2-7; tentatively, D is TRBD1 (5 bases). Germline CDR1 reads SGHNT; CDR2 reads YYREEE (reference sequence). The CDR3 has 13 residues. The V end lost 4 bases, the J end lost 6 bases, and 14 bases lay between the germline ends. CDR3 nucleotide sequence: TGTGCCAGCAGCGGTGGGGCATCCCTCGAGCAGTACTTC. Protein product: CASSGGASLEQYF.

The rearrangement uses TRBV6-5 and TRBJ1-4; 9 bases are shared with TRBD1. The CDR3 consists of 14 residues. J was trimmed by 5 bases and V by 6 bases; bases with no gene match: 4. Germline CDR1 MNHEY, CDR2 SVGAGI. CDR3 region: CASRGTGKNEKLFF. The CDR3, as DNA: TGTGCCAGCAGGGGGACAGGGAAGAATGAAAAACTGTTTTTT.